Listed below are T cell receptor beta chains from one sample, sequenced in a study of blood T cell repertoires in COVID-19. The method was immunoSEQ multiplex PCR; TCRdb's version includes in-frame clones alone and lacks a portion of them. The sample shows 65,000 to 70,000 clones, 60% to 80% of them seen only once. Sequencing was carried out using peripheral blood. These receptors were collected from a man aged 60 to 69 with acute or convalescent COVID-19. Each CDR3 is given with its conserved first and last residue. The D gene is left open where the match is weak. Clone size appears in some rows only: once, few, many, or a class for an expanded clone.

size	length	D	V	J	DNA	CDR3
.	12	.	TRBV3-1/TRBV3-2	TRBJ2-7	TGTGCCAGCAGCCAAGTGGTAGACGAGCAGTACTTC	CASSQVVDEQYF
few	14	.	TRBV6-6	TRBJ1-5	TGTGCCAGCAGTTACCCCCCCCCAGGGGAAGAAAAACATTTT	CASSYPPPGEEKHF
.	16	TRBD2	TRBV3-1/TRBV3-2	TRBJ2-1	TGTGCCAGCAGCCAAGAGGGGCGGGGGGACTACAATGAGCAGTTCTTC	CASSQEGRGDYNEQFF
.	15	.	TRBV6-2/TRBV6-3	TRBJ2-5	TGTGCCAGCAGTTCATCCACGGGGGGCCGGGAGACCCAGTACTTC	CASSSSTGGRETQYF
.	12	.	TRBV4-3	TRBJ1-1	TGCGCCAGCAGCCAAGAAGTCTACGAAGCTTTCTTT	CASSQEVYEAFF
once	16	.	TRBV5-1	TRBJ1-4	TGCGCCAGCAGCTTGGGAGGATCGGGAGGAAATGAAAAACTGTTTTTT	CASSLGGSGGNEKLFF
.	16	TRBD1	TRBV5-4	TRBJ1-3	TGTGCCAGCAGCTTGGCTCAGGGGGCATCGGGAAACACCATATATTTT	CASSLAQGASGNTIYF
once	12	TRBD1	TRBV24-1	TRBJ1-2	TGTGCCACCGGGACAGCTAACTATGGCTACACCTTC	CATGTANYGYTF
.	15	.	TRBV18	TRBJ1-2	TGTGCCAGCTCACCAGCGGCAGGGTCTGACTATGGCTACACCTTC	CASSPAAGSDYGYTF
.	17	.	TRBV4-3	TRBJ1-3	TGCGCCAGCAGCCAAGACCCCGGGGGGGGACCTGGAAACACCATATATTTT	CASSQDPGGGPGNTIYF
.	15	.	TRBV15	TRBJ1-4	TGTGCCACCAGCAGAGCCGAGGCGGGGAATGAAAAACTGTTTTTT	CATSRAEAGNEKLFF
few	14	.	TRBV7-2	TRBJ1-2	TGTGCCAGCAGCCCCGGACAGAGCCTCTATGGCTACACCTTC	CASSPGQSLYGYTF
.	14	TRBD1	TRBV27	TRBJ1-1	TGTGCCAGCAGTGCGGACAGGGGCAACACTGAAGCTTTCTTT	CASSADRGNTEAFF
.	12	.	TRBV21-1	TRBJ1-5	TGTGCCAGCGGGCCAGCGGATCAGCCCCAGCATTTT	CASGPADQPQHF
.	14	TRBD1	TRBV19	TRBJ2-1	TGTGCCAGTAGACGGGACAGGGCTAACAATGAGCAGTTCTTC	CASRRDRANNEQFF
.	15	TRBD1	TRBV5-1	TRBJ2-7	TGCGCCAGCAGCCCGCCCGGGACAGGGGCCTACGAGCAGTACTTC	CASSPPGTGAYEQYF
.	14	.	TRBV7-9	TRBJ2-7	TGTGCCAGCAGCTTAGGTGGCACCTCCTACGAGCAGTACTTC	CASSLGGTSYEQYF
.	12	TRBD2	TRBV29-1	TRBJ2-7	TGCAGCGTTACCAGCGGGGGTGACGAGCAGTACTTC	CSVTSGGDEQYF
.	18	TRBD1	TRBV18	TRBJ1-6	TGTGCCAGCTCACCACTAAGGACAGGCCGCTCCTATAATTCACCCCTCCACTTT	CASSPLRTGRSYNSPLHF
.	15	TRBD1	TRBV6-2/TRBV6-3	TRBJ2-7	TGTGCCAGCAGTTTAGGACAGGTTAGATCCTACGAGCAGTACTTC	CASSLGQVRSYEQYF
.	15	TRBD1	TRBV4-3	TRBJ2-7	TGCGCCAGCAGCCAAGGGTATGGGACAGGGGGTGAGCAGTACTTC	CASSQGYGTGGEQYF
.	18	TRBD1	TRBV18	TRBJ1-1	TGTGCCAGCTCACAAACGCTCAGCGGACAGGGGGCCGACACTGAAGCTTTCTTT	CASSQTLSGQGADTEAFF
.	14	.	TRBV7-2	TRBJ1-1	TGTGCCAGCAGCTCGGGGGGGGGTAACACTGAAGCTTTCTTT	CASSSGGGNTEAFF
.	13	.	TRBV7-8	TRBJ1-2	TGTGCCAGCAGCCGAGGAGGGGGGGATGGCTACACCTTC	CASSRGGGDGYTF
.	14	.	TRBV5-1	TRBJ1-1	TGCGCCAGCAGCTTGGCCAGTTCTTCCTCTGAAGCTTTCTTT	CASSLASSSSEAFF
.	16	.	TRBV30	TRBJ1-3	TGTGCCTGGAGTGTTAATCTTCTGTCTTCTGGAAACACCATATATTTT	CAWSVNLLSSGNTIYF
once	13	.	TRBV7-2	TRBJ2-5	TGTGCCAGCAGCTTAATTTCCAAAGAGACCCAGTACTTC	CASSLISKETQYF
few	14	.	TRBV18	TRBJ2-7	TGTGCCAGCTCACGGATGGGAGCGGGTTACGAGCAGTACTTC	CASSRMGAGYEQYF
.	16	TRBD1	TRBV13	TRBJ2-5	TGTGCCAGCAGCCTAACGACAGGGGAAGTACAAGAGACCCAGTACTTC	CASSLTTGEVQETQYF
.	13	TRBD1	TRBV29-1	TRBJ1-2	TGCAGCGTTGCTTGGGGGGACAGGGCGGGCTACACCTTC	CSVAWGDRAGYTF
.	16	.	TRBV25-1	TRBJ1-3	TGTGCCAGCAGTGATAACAGCAGACCCTCTGGAAACACCATATATTTT	CASSDNSRPSGNTIYF
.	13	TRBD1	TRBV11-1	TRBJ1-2	TGTGCCAGCAGCTCTCGACAGGGTTATGGCTACACCTTC	CASSSRQGYGYTF
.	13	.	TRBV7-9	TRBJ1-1	TGTGCCAGCAGCACGTACAGGAACACTGAAGCTTTCTTT	CASSTYRNTEAFF
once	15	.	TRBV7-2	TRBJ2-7	TGTGCCAGCAGCTTAGAAATTGGCACAATCTACGAGCAGTACTTC	CASSLEIGTIYEQYF
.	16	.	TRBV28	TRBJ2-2	TGTGCCAGCAGTTTATGGGGCGGGGGCCGCACCGGGGAGCTGTTTTTT	CASSLWGGGRTGELFF
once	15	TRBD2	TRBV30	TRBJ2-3	TGTGCCTGGAGTCCGGGACTAGCATACACAGATACGCAGTATTTT	CAWSPGLAYTDTQYF
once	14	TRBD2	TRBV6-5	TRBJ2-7	TGTGCCAGCAGCCGACTAGCGGGGGGCTACGAGCAGTACTTC	CASSRLAGGYEQYF
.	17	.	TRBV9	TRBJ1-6	TGTGCCAGCAGCGAGAGGGTGGGGTGGGGGCGAAATTCACCCCTCCACTTT	CASSERVGWGRNSPLHF
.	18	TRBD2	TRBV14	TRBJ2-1	TGTGCCAGCAGGAATGGGGCCGGGGGGGCGTGGTCCTACAATGAGCAGTTCTTC	CASRNGAGGAWSYNEQFF
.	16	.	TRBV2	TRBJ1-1	TGTGCCAGCAGTGAAGGTGGCGGGGGGAAAGGCACTGAAGCTTTCTTT	CASSEGGGGKGTEAFF
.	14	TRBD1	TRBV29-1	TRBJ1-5	TGCAGCGTTGGCTCAGGGGGTATCAATCAGCCCCAGCATTTT	CSVGSGGINQPQHF
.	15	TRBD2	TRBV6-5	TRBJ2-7	TGTGCCAGCAGGTTAGCGGGGGGTTCGAAGAACGAGCAGTACTTC	CASRLAGGSKNEQYF
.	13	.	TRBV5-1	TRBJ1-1	TGCGCCAGCAGCTTGGCAGGGGACACTGAAGCTTTCTTT	CASSLAGDTEAFF
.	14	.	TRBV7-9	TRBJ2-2	TGTGCCAGCAGCTTAGTAGCAGTAGCCGGGGAGCTGTTTTTT	CASSLVAVAGELFF
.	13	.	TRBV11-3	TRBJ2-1	TGTGCCAGCAGCGGGGCGGCGTACAATGAGCAGTTCTTC	CASSGAAYNEQFF
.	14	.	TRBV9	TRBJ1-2	TGTGCCAGCAGCGTTGACAGTGCCAACTATGGCTACACCTTC	CASSVDSANYGYTF
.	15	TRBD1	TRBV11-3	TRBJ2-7	TGTGCCAGCAGCTTCCGGACAGGGGGCGCCTACGAGCAGTACTTC	CASSFRTGGAYEQYF
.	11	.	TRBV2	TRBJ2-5	TGTGCCAGCAGTCCGGAAGAGACCCAGTACTTC	CASSPEETQYF
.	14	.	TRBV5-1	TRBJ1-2	TGCGCCAGCAGCACGGAACAGAGACGCAATGGCTACACCTTC	CASSTEQRRNGYTF
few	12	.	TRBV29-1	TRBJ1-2	TGCAGCGTGGGGGACATCCCCTATGGCTACACCTTC	CSVGDIPYGYTF
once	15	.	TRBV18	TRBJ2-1	TGTGCCAGCTCACCAGACAGAAGCTCCTACAATGAGCAGTTCTTC	CASSPDRSSYNEQFF
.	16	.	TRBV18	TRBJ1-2	TGTGCCAGCTCACCACAGGCTAGCCGGCCTAACTATGGCTACACCTTC	CASSPQASRPNYGYTF